The clone carrying this T cell receptor (beta chain) was found a few times. These data come from a study of CD8+CD57+ T cells in acquired aplastic anemia. Genomic DNA acted as the template from which TCR beta VDJ combination and CDR3 sequence profiling were carried out. TCRdb re-called the reads with MiXCR, one entry per CDR3 protein. Among 150,000 or so distinct CDR3 sequences listed, about 50% were seen once. The CDR3 has 17 residues. Germline V gene sequence: CDR1 SGHNT, CDR2 YYREEE (reference sequence). V was pared by 2 bases and J by 8 bases, with 12 bases of the junction left unmatched. The sequenced patients had an expansion of CD8+CD57+ cells seen by flow cytometry.

This clonotype was obtained from a human donor with aplastic anemia. The chain combines TRBV5-4 with TRBJ2-1, with TRBD2 identical over 11 bases. Sequenced: sorted CD4+, CD8+, or CD8+CD57+ T cells (not recorded which) from PBMCs. This CDR3 is CASSFQGTSGGVDEQFF. CDR3 bases: TGTGCCAGCAGCTTTCAAGGGACTAGCGGTGGGGTCGATGAGCAGTTCTTC.